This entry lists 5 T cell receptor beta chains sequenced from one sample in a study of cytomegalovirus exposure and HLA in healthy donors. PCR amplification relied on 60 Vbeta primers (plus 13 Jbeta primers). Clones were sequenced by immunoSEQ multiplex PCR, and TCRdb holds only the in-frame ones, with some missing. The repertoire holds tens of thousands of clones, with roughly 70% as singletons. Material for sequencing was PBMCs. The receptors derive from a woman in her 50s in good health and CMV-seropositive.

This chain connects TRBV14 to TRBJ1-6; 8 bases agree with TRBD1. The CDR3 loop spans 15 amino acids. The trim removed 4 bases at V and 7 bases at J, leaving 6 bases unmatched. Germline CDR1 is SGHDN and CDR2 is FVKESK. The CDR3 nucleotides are TGTGCCAGCAGCCCCCAGGGGGCGAGGAATTCACCCCTCCACTTT. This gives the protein CASSPQGARNSPLHF.

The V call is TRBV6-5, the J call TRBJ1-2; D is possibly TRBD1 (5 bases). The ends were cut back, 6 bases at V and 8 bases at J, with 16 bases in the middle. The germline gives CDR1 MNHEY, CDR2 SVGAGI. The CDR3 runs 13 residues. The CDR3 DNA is TGTGCCAGCAGCCCCCTCGTTGGGGGGGGCTACACCTTC. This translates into CASSPLVGGGYTF.

The CDR3 reads CASSPGLANEKLFF. In DNA, the CDR3 is TGTGCCAGCTCACCAGGGCTCGCTAATGAAAAACTGTTTTTT. This chain links TRBV18 with TRBJ1-4; the D is unclear. Trimming took off 2 bases at V and 3 bases at J, with 7 bases between the two ends. Germline V gene lookup returns CDR1 KGHSH and CDR2 LQKENI. This CDR3 region has 14 residues.

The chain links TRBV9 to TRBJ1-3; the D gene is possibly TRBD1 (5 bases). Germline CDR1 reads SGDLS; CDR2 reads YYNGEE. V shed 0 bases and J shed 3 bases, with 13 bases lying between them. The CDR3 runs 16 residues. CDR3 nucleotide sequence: TGTGCCAGCAGCGTAGAACAGGAAAGACATGGAAACACCATATATTTT. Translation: CASSVEQERHGNTIYF.

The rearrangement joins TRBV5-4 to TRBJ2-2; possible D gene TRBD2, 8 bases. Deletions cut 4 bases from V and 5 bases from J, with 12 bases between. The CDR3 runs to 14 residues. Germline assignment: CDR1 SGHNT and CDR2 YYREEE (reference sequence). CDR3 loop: CASSRGGQTGELFF. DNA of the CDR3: TGTGCCAGCAGCCGGGGGGGACAGACCGGGGAGCTGTTTTTT.